This T cell receptor beta chain was observed in a study of CD8 T cells in Susac syndrome. A quantity of roughly 0.5 to 1 ug RNA underwent reverse transcription using random hexamers. Amplification of TCR beta CDR3 spanned 54 Vbeta and 13 Jbeta via immunoSEQ multiplex PCR. One entry per CDR3 protein results from TCRdb running MiXCR on the immunoSEQ multiplex PCR reads. The sample shows 150,000 or so distinct CDR3 sequences, around 96% of them seen only once. Whole-study findings and limits: When the CD4+ T cell repertoires of patients with Susac syndrome were examined, they did not show any clonal expansion.

This clonotype is a singleton in its sample. Its antigen is currently unknown. The source of this sequence is a human donor with Susac syndrome. The sample comprised CD4+ T cells from PBMCs.

CDR3: CSVESVQETQYF. CDR3 bases: TGCAGCGTTGAAAGTGTTCAAGAGACCCAGTACTTC. The gene calls are TRBV29-1 and TRBJ2-5; D is uncertain. The V end lost 2 bases, the J end lost 2 bases, and 6 bases lay between the germline ends. This CDR3 has 12 residues. CDR1 SQVTM and CDR2 ANQGSEA come from the germline V gene.